The 8 T cell receptor beta chains below all came from one sample that was sequenced in a study of CD8 T cells in ankylosing spondylitis. TCRdb redid the calling of the 5' RACE reads with MiXCR, one entry per CDR3 protein. The profile shows around 17,000 distinct CDR3 sequences, under 8.5% of them singletons. The material sequenced was blood. These receptors were collected from a male donor with ankylosing spondylitis or in good health (not recorded which).

This clonotype was counted between two and nine times. CDR3 amino acids: CASSERGAGGTEAFF. CDR3 nucleotide sequence: TGTGCCAGCAGTGAAAGGGGCGCCGGAGGCACTGAAGCTTTCTTT. The chain carries TRBV6-1 and TRBJ1-1, with D possibly being TRBD1 (5 bases). Germline V gene data show CDR1 as MNHNS and CDR2 as SASEGT. V lost 2 bases and J 4 bases, leaving 14 bases between the germline ends. The CDR3 length is 15 residues.

This clonotype was seen a handful of times. The rearrangement joins TRBV29-1 to TRBJ2-2; D gene ambiguous. Germline assignment: CDR1 SQVTM and CDR2 ANQGSEA. There are 12 residues in the CDR3. Trimming left V 5 bases short and J 6 bases short, with 10 bases between. The CDR3 nucleotides are TGCAGCGTTCGGCCGTTCCCCGGGGAGCTGTTTTTT. This encodes CSVRPFPGELFF.

There are many counts of this clonotype. The chain links TRBV5-1 to TRBJ1-4, with 8 bases aligning to TRBD1. The CDR3 has 15 amino acids. The germline V gene encodes CDR1 SGHRS and CDR2 YFSETQ. V shed 3 bases, J shed 3 bases, and the junction held 4 bases outside the gene matches. This chain's CDR3 is CASSSQQGANEKLFF. In DNA, the CDR3 is TGCGCCAGCAGCTCCCAACAGGGGGCTAATGAAAAACTGTTTTTT.

This clonotype is a singleton in its sample. The V gene is TRBV7-9, the J gene TRBJ2-2; 10 bases are a match to TRBD1. Germline CDR1 SEHNR, CDR2 FQNEAQ (reference sequence). With V trimmed by 10 bases and J by 4 bases, 9 bases remained unmatched. This CDR3 contains 15 residues. The CDR3 loop is CANSPGTGVTGELFF. The DNA for the CDR3 is TGTGCCAACTCTCCCGGGACAGGGGTCACCGGGGAGCTGTTTTTT.

This clonotype has ten or more counts. The chain employs TRBV6-6 and TRBJ1-4; D is possibly TRBD1 (5 bases). Germline V CDR1 and CDR2: MNHNY, SVGAGI (reference sequence). There are 13 residues in the CDR3. Trimming pared 2 bases from V and 8 bases from J, leaving 9 bases between. The CDR3 DNA sequence: TGTGCCAGCAGTTACAGGGGAGAAGAAAAACTGTTTTTT. Amino acids: CASSYRGEEKLFF.

This clonotype has at least ten counts. The DNA for the CDR3 is TGTGCCAGCAGTTCGGGCGGGAGGGGTACGCAGTATTTT. It translates to CASSSGGRGTQYF. This chain joins TRBV12-3 or TRBV12-4 and TRBJ2-3, with 9 bases matching TRBD2. J gave up 8 bases and V 4 bases, and 4 bases lay outside the gene matches. The CDR3 is made up of 13 amino acids.

In its sample, this clonotype was seen many times. CDR3 coding DNA: TGTGCCAGCAGTCCAGACAGGACTAGCACAGATACGCAGTATTTT. Translating gives CASSPDRTSTDTQYF. The chain joins TRBV12-3 or TRBV12-4 to TRBJ2-3, with TRBD1 as a possible D gene (6 bases). The CDR3 contains 15 residues. V lost 5 bases and J lost 0, with 12 bases in between.

CDR3 sequence reads: CSVVGGPVNFYNEQFF. The CDR3, as DNA: TGCAGCGTTGTAGGCGGACCCGTAAATTTCTACAATGAGCAGTTCTTC. The chain has TRBV29-1 and TRBJ2-1; D not resolved. Germline lookup yields CDR1 SQVTM and CDR2 ANQGSEA. Trimming took off 4 bases at V and 3 bases at J, with 19 bases between the two ends. The CDR3 spans 16 residues.